One T cell receptor (beta chain) is described in this entry. The antigen remains undetermined. The data belong to a study of cytotoxic CD8 clonotypes in ibrutinib-treated CLL. Deep sequencing aimed at 1 in 200,000 to 1 in 1 million T cells' resolution. Clones were sequenced by immunoSEQ multiplex PCR, and TCRdb holds only the in-frame ones, with some missing. The table lists 250,000 to 350,000 clones, roughly three quarters of them singletons, with approximately 5.6% in the top ten. Study-wide points: Clonality increased with ibrutinib response but returned toward baseline at progression.

V lost 10 bases to trimming and J lost 4 bases, with 11 bases between them. Germline V lookup: CDR1 LNHDA, CDR2 SQIVND (reference sequence). The CDR3 is 12 amino acids. The chain is built from TRBV19 and TRBJ2-1, with D possibly matching TRBD1 (6 bases). This receptor was taken from a human donor with chronic lymphocytic leukemia. Sequenced here: PBMCs, sampled at disease progression, from a patient treated with ibrutinib. CDR3 region: CAIQGPYNEQFF. CDR3 DNA: TGTGCCATACAGGGTCCGTACAATGAGCAGTTCTTC.